These T cell receptor beta chains were read from a single sample in a study of T-cell memory formation after mild COVID-19. MiXCR, applied by TCRdb to the 5' RACE reads, yields one record per CDR3 protein. Among fewer than 400,000 distinct CDR3 sequences listed, approximately 16% were seen once. The sequenced sample was PBMCs or a T cell subset sorted from them (not recorded which). These receptor sequences come from a man aged 18-30 years who had mild COVID-19 (a few samples of this study predate the infection). Cell type and time point are not known. Each CDR3 is given without its conserved first and last residue.

>TRBV5-1|11|TRBJ1-1
ASSFVRNTEAF
>TRBV5-1|13|TRBJ2-3
ASRKQGRGTDTQY
>TRBV4-1|14|TRBJ2-2
ASSPSGTGLTGELF
>TRBV27|13|TRBJ2-6
ASSLSRQGANVLT
>TRBV15|15|TRBJ1-1
ATSRPTQGRKNTEAF
>TRBV12-3/TRBV12-4|13|TRBJ1-4
ASRITGGVGEKLF
>TRBV5-4|14|TRBJ2-2
ASSLSSLASGGELF
>TRBV10-3|12|TRBJ2-1
AISESGGLDEQF
>TRBV30|8|TRBJ1-2
AWSAYGYT
>TRBV7-2|13|TRBJ2-1
ASSPTSGGPGEQF
>TRBV7-2|13|TRBJ2-1
ASSFSRISYNEQF
>TRBV7-9|11|TRBJ2-7
ASSPRTRGEQY
>TRBV12-3/TRBV12-4|13|TRBJ2-2
ASAERLAGRGELF
>TRBV7-2|12|TRBJ2-3
ASHGGKTTDTQY